This TCR beta chain was identified in a study of cytomegalovirus exposure and HLA in healthy donors. Vbeta (60) and Jbeta (13) primers were used in the PCR. This table comes from immunoSEQ multiplex PCR, and its TCRdb copy is limited to in-frame clones, with some not included. Here the sample spans 130,000 or so clones, about 74% being singletons. The V end lost 0 bases, the J end lost 5 bases, and 9 bases lay between the germline ends. The CDR3 has 14 residues. The germline V gene encodes CDR1 SGDLS and CDR2 YYNGEE. The TCR was taken from a man younger than 40 in good health and CMV-seronegative. Specimen: PBMCs. The chain employs TRBV9 and TRBJ2-1; perhaps TRBD1 as D (6 bases). CDR3 loop: CASSVGRGNNEQFF. In DNA form, the CDR3 reads TGTGCCAGCAGCGTAGGCAGGGGAAACAATGAGCAGTTCTTC. Full variable domain (remainder filled in from reference TRBV9 and TRBJ2-1): DSGVTQTPKHLITATGQRVTLRCSPRSGDLSVYWYQQSLDQGLQFLIQYYNGEERAKGNILERFSAQQFPDLHSELNLSSLELGDSALYFCASSVGRGNNEQFFGPGTRLTVL.